Below, 18 T cell receptor beta chains from the same sample are listed, as sequenced in a study of tumor and adjacent non-tumor tissue in lung cancer. The template was RNA from unsorted bulk tissue. This non-tumor lung sample came from over 3 cm beyond the tumor edge. A modified ARM-PCR protocol with three rounds of nested PCR amplified TCRbeta. TCRdb re-derived calls from the multiplex PCR reads in MiXCR, one entry per CDR3 protein. Here the sample spans 45,000 or so distinct CDR3 sequences, 60% to 70% being singletons. The sample taken for sequencing was distant non-tumor lung tissue. The receptors shown here come from a woman between 40 and 55 years old with non-small cell lung cancer.

Of note for this clonotype: This is likely a read error, given that the CDR3 carries no conserved phenylalanine or tryptophan at its end. The CDR3 DNA reads as TGTACCAGCAGCTTACCCTCGGGAGAGGGGAAGCGTGGGGAGACCCAGTACTTA. It yields the protein CTSSLPSGEGKRGETQYL. The chain is built from TRBV11-2 and TRBJ2-5; possible D gene TRBD2, 6 bases. The CDR3 loop spans 18 amino acids. Germline V gives CDR1 SGHAT, CDR2 FQNNGV.

A remark on this clonotype: Possible read error: a much larger clone is one base away. The chain has TRBV20-1 and TRBJ2-3, with D possibly matching TRBD1 (5 bases). This CDR3 is 14 amino acids long. Deletions cut 8 bases from V and 2 bases from J, with 17 bases between. Germline CDR1 DFQATT, CDR2 SNEGSKA (reference sequence). The CDR3 DNA reads TGCAGTACTACGGACACTCAAGCCACAGATACGCAGTATTTT. Protein: CSTTDTQATDTQYF.

Notes on this clonotype: A junction boundary mismatches the germline segment, possibly from a read error. The chain combines TRBV11-2 with TRBJ2-7; the D gene is possibly TRBD2 (7 bases). CDR3 length equals 14 residues. The germline V gene encodes CDR1 SGHAT and CDR2 FQNNGV. CDR3 DNA: TGTGCTAGCAGCTTAGGGGGGGCCGTGAGCGAGCGATACTTC. As protein: CASSLGGAVSERYF.

This clonotype has only a few counts. This clone may be a read error of a much larger clone one base away. This chain connects TRBV12-3 or TRBV12-4 to TRBJ1-2; no reliable D call. Deletions cut 6 bases from V and 3 bases from J, with 8 bases between. The CDR3 is 12 residues long. The CDR3 DNA follows: TGTGCCAGCAGGCCCTGGTACTATGGCTACACCTTC. Translation gives CASRPWYYGYTF.

The chain employs TRBV28 and TRBJ1-5; the match to TRBD1 covers 7 bases. Per germline, CDR1 MDHEN and CDR2 SYDVKM. This CDR3 has 14 amino acids. Trimming removed 7 bases from V and 3 bases from J; junction bases left unmatched: 6. CDR3 sequence (DNA): TGTGCCAGCACCCCCACAGGGGTCAATCAGCCCCAGCATTTT. Translation gives CASTPTGVNQPQHF.

This clonotype occurred a few times. A much larger clonotype is one base distant, so this may be a read error. This rearrangement joins TRBV6-5 to TRBJ1-5; a possible D gene is TRBD1 (6 bases). CDR1 and CDR2 from the germline V gene are MNHEY and SVGAGI. The CDR3 totals 15 residues. CDR3 loop: CAGSFTTGLDQPQHF. CDR3 sequence (DNA): TGTGCCGGCAGTTTCACGACAGGACTAGATCAGCCCCAGCATTTT.

For this clonotype: No conserved phenylalanine or tryptophan is present at the end of the CDR3, so a read error is the likely explanation. The DNA is omitted, as the CDR3 cannot be located on it reliably, and the CDR3 follows TCRdb's listing. The rearrangement links TRBV11-3 to TRBJ2-7. Germline V gives CDR1 SGHNT, CDR2 YENEEA. The CDR3 extends over 12 residues, inclusive of both ends. The CDR3 protein is CASSLEKGEQYL.

The chain combines TRBV11-2 with TRBJ2-7; the D gene is possibly TRBD1 (6 bases). The germline CDR1 and CDR2 sequences are SGHAT and FQNNGV. This CDR3 spans 15 amino acids. Trimming stripped 5 bases from V and 3 bases from J, with 17 bases between. The CDR3 loop is CASSPLGQGYYEQYF. The CDR3 region has the DNA TGTGCCAGCAGCCCCCTCGGGCAGGGGTACTACGAGCAGTACTTC.

This clonotype has more than one count but fewer than ten. The junction differs from germline at one of its ends, possibly a read error. The CDR3: CASMGAHNEQSF. The CDR3 DNA follows: TGTGCCAGCATGGGGGCCCACAATGAGCAGTCCTTC. J is TRBJ2-1 and V is TRBV6-6; TRBD1 is a possible D gene (6 bases). Germline CDR1 and CDR2: MNHNY and SVGAGI (reference sequence). The CDR3 consists of 12 residues.

This clonotype was detected once. The junction shows a germline mismatch at one end, possibly a read error. This sequence joins TRBV3-1 and TRBJ1-1; D is undetermined. Germline-derived CDR1 and CDR2 are LGHDT and YNNKEL (reference sequence). The CDR3 sequence is 14 residues long. CDR3 loop: CASSQDLGSQRACF. CDR3 nucleotide sequence: TGTGCCAGCAGCCAAGATCTGGGCAGCCAACGGGCTTGCTTT.

This clonotype occurred many times. This chain connects TRBV20-1 to TRBJ2-7; D remains unclear. This CDR3 is built from 13 residues. Germline CDR1 reads DFQATT; CDR2 reads SNEGSKA (reference sequence). Trimming removed 5 bases at V and 5 bases at J, with 16 bases between. The CDR3 sequence: CSALSPRSHEQYF. The CDR3, as DNA: TGCAGTGCTCTCTCGCCCCGATCCCACGAGCAGTACTTC.

This sequence joins TRBV11-2 and TRBJ2-7; perhaps TRBD1 as D (6 bases). Germline values: CDR1 SGHAT, CDR2 FQNNGV. The CDR3 consists of 15 residues. CDR3 in amino acids: CDSSVELQGSHEQYF. CDR3 DNA sequence: TGTGACAGTAGCGTAGAATTACAGGGTTCTCACGAGCAGTACTTC. Full variable domain (outside the CDR3, taken from reference TRBV11-2 and TRBJ2-7): EAGVAQSPRYKIIEKRQSVAFWCNPISGHATLYWYQQILGQGPKLLIQFQNNGVVDDSQLPKDRFSAERLKGVDSTLKIQPAKLEDSAVYLCDSSVELQGSHEQYFGPGTRLTVT.

The sample holds one count of this clonotype. With a much larger clone just one base away, this may be a read error. The chain carries TRBV5-6 and TRBJ2-3; 9 bases are a match to TRBD2. The CDR3 loop spans 14 amino acids. Germline CDR1 and CDR2: SGHDT and YYEEEE. CDR3: CARSLGLASDTQYF. CDR3 DNA sequence: TGTGCCAGGAGCTTGGGACTAGCCTCAGATACGCAGTATTTT.

Concerning this clonotype itself: Because the CDR3 is missing its conserved closing phenylalanine or tryptophan, this is likely a read error. The DNA is left out, because the CDR3 cannot be placed on it with certainty; the CDR3 is given as TCRdb lists it. The chain carries TRBV24-1 and TRBJ2-3. Looked up from germline, CDR1 is KGHDR and CDR2 is SFDVKD. The CDR3 is 13 residues long, counting both termini. CDR3 loop: CATSDPTTDMQYL.

The chain carries TRBV11-3 and TRBJ2-5, with a possible D match to TRBD2 (6 bases). From germline, CDR1 is SGHNT and CDR2 YENEEA. CDR3 length equals 10 residues. CDR3 protein: CTCSGRTQYF. Here the CDR3 DNA reads TGTACCTGCAGCGGGCGGACTCAGTACTTC. The full variable domain, its missing parts supplied by reference TRBV11-3 and TRBJ2-5, is EAGVVQSPRYKIIEKKQPVAFWCNPISGHNTLYWYLQNLGQGPELLIRYENEEAVDDSQLPKDRFSAERLKGVDSTLKIQPAELGDSAVYLCTCSGRTQYFGPGTRLLVL.

The chain couples TRBV10-3 to TRBJ2-7; D is unresolved. Germline CDR1 and CDR2: ENHRY and SYGVKD. The CDR3 sequence is 14 residues long. Trimming removed 1 base from V and 5 bases from J, with 12 bases in between. The CDR3 DNA is TGTGCCATCAGTGAGTGGCAGGAAGGGCACGAGCAGTACTTC. Protein product: CAISEWQEGHEQYF.

A note on this clonotype: At one of its ends the junction is not consistent with the germline gene, which may arise from a read error. V is TRBV4-1 and J is TRBJ2-5; D is unclear. Germline assignment: CDR1 MGHRA and CDR2 YSYEKL. The CDR3 runs to 13 residues. CDR3 in amino acids: CTSSQIWQETQYF. The CDR3 DNA sequence: TGCACCAGCAGCCAAATATGGCAAGAGACCCAGTACTTC.

In its sample, this clonotype was seen once. V and J are TRBV12-3 or TRBV12-4 and TRBJ1-2, with 7 bases aligning to TRBD1. V gave up 9 bases and J gave up 8 bases; unmatched junction bases: 12. The CDR3 runs 13 residues. The CDR3 protein is CASTWGTASGYTF. In DNA form, the CDR3 reads TGTGCCAGTACCTGGGGGACAGCCTCCGGCTACACCTTC.